The 11 T cell receptor beta chains below were found in one sample sequenced in a study of shared clonotypes between healthy human individuals. CD45RO negativity and positive selection for CCR7 defined naive CD8 cells, a population that excluded terminally differentiated effector memory CD45RA+ cells. The method was immunoSEQ multiplex PCR; TCRdb's version includes in-frame clones alone and lacks a portion of them. Among some 2 million clones listed, about 95% were seen once. The sample taken for sequencing was naive CD8+ T cells sorted from blood. These receptors all stem from a man between 18 and 35 years old in good health.

The chain links TRBV5-1 to TRBJ2-2; maybe TRBD2 (5 bases). V was trimmed by 5 bases and J by 1 base, leaving 15 bases between them. The CDR3 runs to 16 residues. Germline V lookup: CDR1 SGHRS, CDR2 YFSETQ. CDR3 region: CASSFYVGENTGELFF. DNA of the CDR3: TGCGCCAGCAGTTTTTATGTCGGGGAGAACACCGGGGAGCTGTTTTTT.

The CDR3 region is CASSFDGEGVNTEAFF. The CDR3 region has the DNA TGTGCCAGCAGTTTTGATGGTGAAGGAGTGAACACTGAAGCTTTCTTT. The chain links TRBV27 to TRBJ1-1, with unresolved D. With 3 bases removed from V and 0 bases from J, the gap between germline ends came to 14 bases. Germline CDR1 is MNHEY and CDR2 is SMNVEV (reference sequence). The CDR3 loop spans 16 amino acids.

The chain joins TRBV18 to TRBJ2-2; no firm D call. This CDR3 is built from 15 residues. Between the trimmed V and J ends, which lost 2 bases and 4 bases, there was a span of 11 bases. Germline V lookup: CDR1 KGHSH, CDR2 LQKENI. In nucleotides, the CDR3 is TGTGCCAGCTCACCAAGACGGCCCAGCACCGGGGAGCTGTTTTTT. It specifies CASSPRRPSTGELFF.

J is TRBJ2-7 and V is TRBV4-1, with 7 positions matching TRBD2. Germline loops: CDR1 MGHRA, CDR2 YSYEKL. V lost 1 base and J lost 6; bases outside the gene matches: 18. There are 18 residues in the CDR3. The CDR3 DNA reads TGCGCCAGCAGCCAAGCCCTCTTTTCCGGGACTACGGGGGGCGAGCAGTACTTC. This sequence encodes CASSQALFSGTTGGEQYF.

This clone showed up just a few times. The J gene is TRBJ1-3, the V gene TRBV30; D call uncertain. The germline V gene has CDR1 GTSNPN and CDR2 SVGIG (reference sequence). CDR3 length: 11 residues. Trimming left V 7 bases short and J 0 bases short, with 4 bases between. The DNA for the CDR3 is TGTGCCTCGAGCTCTGGAAACACCATATATTTT. Translating it yields CASSSGNTIYF.

About this clone: The same CDR3 can be traced to other DNA sequences in this sample. V usage is TRBV4-1 and J usage is TRBJ2-6; D is undetermined. The germline gives CDR1 MGHRA, CDR2 YSYEKL. V was clipped by 1 base and J by 4 bases, with 5 bases between them. This CDR3 is 14 amino acids long. In nucleotides, the CDR3 is TGCGCCAGCAGCCAAGTAGGAGGGGCCAACGTCCTGACTTTC. Residues: CASSQVGGANVLTF.

The chain has TRBV27 and TRBJ2-7, with TRBD1 identical over 7 bases. Germline loops: CDR1 MNHEY, CDR2 SMNVEV (reference sequence). V shed 2 bases, J shed 2 bases, and the junction held 9 bases outside the gene matches. This CDR3 spans 16 amino acids. The CDR3 nucleotides read TGTGCCAGCAGTTTAAAAGGCAGGGGGATTCCCTACGAGCAGTACTTC. It yields the protein CASSLKGRGIPYEQYF.

This chain joins TRBV7-2 and TRBJ2-1, with no clear D. From germline, CDR1 is SGHTA and CDR2 FQGNSA. V shed 5 bases and J shed 5 bases, with 10 bases lying between them. The CDR3 has 13 amino acids. CDR3 bases: TGTGCCAGCAGCCTGAGTACAGACAATGAGCAGTTCTTC. Translated, it gives CASSLSTDNEQFF.

The chain is built from TRBV7-2 and TRBJ2-7; D gene uncertain. This CDR3 contains 12 residues. Trimming cost V 6 bases and J 5 bases, with 11 bases left between them. Germline V gives CDR1 SGHTA, CDR2 FQGNSA. CDR3 loop: CASRGLPDEQYF. The CDR3 DNA reads as TGTGCCAGCAGGGGATTGCCGGACGAGCAGTACTTC.

This chain's CDR3 is CASSFGSQNTEAFF. CDR3 nucleotides: TGTGCCAGCAGTTTTGGCTCCCAGAACACTGAAGCTTTCTTT. The V call is TRBV6-6, the J call TRBJ1-1; D is uncertain. Trimming shortened V by 4 bases and J by 1 base, and 10 bases separated the two germline ends. Germline CDR1 and CDR2: MNHNY and SVGAGI (reference sequence). CDR3 size: 14 residues.

This chain joins TRBV4-3 and TRBJ1-2; D remains ambiguous. V was cut by 0 bases and J by 8 bases, with 13 bases left in between. CDR3 length: 14 amino acids. The germline V gene encodes CDR1 LGHNA and CDR2 YSLEER. The CDR3 protein is CASSQDYAEAGYTF. In DNA form, the CDR3 reads TGCGCCAGCAGCCAAGATTATGCAGAGGCCGGCTACACCTTC.